One sample yielded the 10 T cell receptor beta chains listed below, sequenced in a study of CD8 T cells in Susac syndrome. An input of about 0.5 to 1 ug of RNA was subjected to reverse transcription using random hexamers. One entry per CDR3 protein, called by TCRdb with MiXCR from the immunoSEQ multiplex PCR reads. The table has 170,000 or so distinct CDR3 sequences, over 85% seen once. What was sequenced was CD4+ T cells from PBMCs. These receptors all stem from a human donor with multiple sclerosis.

The chain links TRBV13 to TRBJ1-4; D might be TRBD1 (5 bases). V gave up 5 bases and J gave up 7 bases, with 11 bases separating them. The CDR3 spans 13 residues. Germline CDR1 is PRHDT and CDR2 is FYEKMQ (reference sequence). DNA of the CDR3: TGTGCCAGCAGCCGGAAGGGGAGTGAAAAACTGTTTTTT. Translating it yields CASSRKGSEKLFF.

This chain links TRBV28 with TRBJ1-2; D uncertain. The germline gives CDR1 MDHEN, CDR2 SYDVKM. V lost 6 bases, J lost 3 bases, and 8 bases lay in between. The CDR3 runs 12 residues. The CDR3 DNA is TGTGCCAGCAGGCCAGTGGACTATGGCTACACCTTC. Encoded protein: CASRPVDYGYTF.

V usage is TRBV19 and J usage is TRBJ1-1; the D gene is possibly TRBD1 (5 bases). The CDR3 loop spans 13 amino acids. V was cut by 3 bases and J by 3 bases, with 8 bases left in between. Per germline, CDR1 LNHDA and CDR2 SQIVND (reference sequence). CDR3 sequence: CASSIAQDTEAFF. CDR3 nucleotides: TGTGCCAGTAGTATTGCACAGGACACTGAAGCTTTCTTT.

In DNA form, the CDR3 reads TGCGCCAGCAGCCCTACTCTAGCGGGCCCCTACGAGCAGTACTTC. Translating gives CASSPTLAGPYEQYF. V gene TRBV5-1 combines with J gene TRBJ2-7; 8 positions agree with TRBD2. The CDR3 is made up of 15 amino acids. The V gene end was trimmed by 4 bases and the J gene end by 2 bases; junction bases not matched to a gene: 8. Germline CDR1 SGHRS, CDR2 YFSETQ.

The chain has TRBV5-6 and TRBJ2-3; the D gene is possibly TRBD2 (7 bases). Looked up from germline, CDR1 is SGHDT and CDR2 is YYEEEE. V lost 7 bases and J lost 5, with 14 bases in between. The CDR3 is 13 amino acids. Written as DNA, the CDR3 is TGTGCCAGCGCCTCGAGGGGGGGAGATACGCAGTATTTT. This sequence encodes CASASRGGDTQYF.

This chain uses TRBV5-4 with TRBJ2-2; D not resolved. Germline V gene data show CDR1 as SGHNT and CDR2 as YYREEE (reference sequence). The CDR3 covers 14 residues. The ends were cut back, 2 bases at V and 6 bases at J, with 11 bases in the middle. This CDR3 is CASSLGFPPGELFF. The CDR3 nucleotides are TGTGCCAGCAGCTTAGGGTTTCCTCCCGGGGAGCTGTTTTTT. Supplemented by reference TRBV5-4 and TRBJ2-2, the full variable domain reads ETGVTQSPTHLIKTRGQQVTLRCSSQSGHNTVSWYQQALGQGPQFIFQYYREEENGRGNFPPRFSGLQFPNYSSELNVNALELDDSALYLCASSLGFPPGELFFGEGSRLTVL.

The chain recombines TRBV9 with TRBJ1-3, with 11 positions matching TRBD1. J was trimmed by 4 bases and V by 0 bases; bases with no gene match: 6. Germline lookup yields CDR1 SGDLS and CDR2 YYNGEE. CDR3 length equals 17 residues. CDR3 nucleotides: TGTGCCAGCAGCGTAGACGGACAGGGGGCATCCGGAAACACCATATATTTT. It translates to CASSVDGQGASGNTIYF.

The chain uses TRBV12-3 or TRBV12-4 and TRBJ1-2, with D hard to call. The CDR3 is 12 amino acids. The ends were cut back, 3 bases at V and 8 bases at J, with 10 bases in the middle. Here the CDR3 DNA reads TGTGCCAGCAGTTTCGGGGATTCCGGCTACACCTTC. It translates to CASSFGDSGYTF.

The chain recombines TRBV3-1 with TRBJ2-5, with TRBD2 as a possible D gene (5 bases). The CDR3 loop spans 11 amino acids. Trimming took off 6 bases at V and 4 bases at J, with 6 bases between the two ends. Germline V lookup: CDR1 LGHDT, CDR2 YNNKEL (reference sequence). CDR3 in amino acids: CASRLGETQYF. The CDR3 nucleotides are TGTGCCAGCAGACTAGGAGAGACCCAGTACTTC.

The chain links TRBV2 to TRBJ2-1, with D unresolved. V dropped 1 base and J dropped 0 bases, with 10 bases sitting between them. Germline CDR1 and CDR2: SNHLY and FYNNEI. The CDR3 spans 16 residues. CDR3 sequence (DNA): TGTGCCAGCAGTGAAGACGGGCTAAGCTCCTACAATGAGCAGTTCTTC. This gives the protein CASSEDGLSSYNEQFF.